This passage covers 7 T cell receptor beta chains from one sample sequenced in a study of T cell repertoires in cytomegalovirus infection. These receptors lack a known antigen. TCRdb independently ran MiXCR on the reads; one entry per CDR3 protein. The table records 700,000 to 850,000 distinct CDR3 sequences, approximately 32% of them present only once. Source: cultured CD8+ T cells from PBMCs, taken from culture after CMV antigen stimulation. The receptor source for this set is a human donor in good health (CMV status not recorded). Some clones in this sample may be carry-over from other donors' samples.

This clonotype has only one observation. V usage is TRBV10-3 and J usage is TRBJ1-2; the match to TRBD1 covers 9 bases. Germline lookup yields CDR1 ENHRY and CDR2 SYGVKD. The CDR3 has 12 amino acids. The V and J ends lost 6 bases and 9 bases, in that order; junction bases with no gene match: 5. The CDR3 reads CAISTGGASYTF. The CDR3 DNA reads TGTGCCATCAGCACAGGGGGCGCGAGCTACACCTTC.

This clonotype was seen only a few times. J is TRBJ2-1 and V is TRBV12-3 or TRBV12-4; tentative D call: TRBD1 (5 bases). V lost 4 bases and J 8 bases, leaving 18 bases between the germline ends. The length of the CDR3 is 15 residues. The CDR3 loop is CASSSPQGIGDEQFF. The CDR3, as DNA: TGTGCCAGCAGTTCCCCCCAGGGCATTGGGGATGAGCAGTTCTTC.

The rearrangement uses TRBV12-3 or TRBV12-4 and TRBJ1-2; no clear D gene. V lost 6 bases to trimming and J lost 4 bases, with 15 bases between them. The CDR3 sequence is 14 residues long. The CDR3 here is CASSPGHPVYGYTF. The CDR3 nucleotides read TGTGCCAGCAGCCCTGGCCATCCTGTCTATGGCTACACCTTC.

The V gene is TRBV5-5, the J gene TRBJ2-7; 9 nucleotides match TRBD1. Germline trimming cut 2 bases from V and 0 bases from J; bases unmatched to any gene: 3. The germline V gene encodes CDR1 SGHKS and CDR2 YYEKEE (reference sequence). CDR3 length equals 15 residues. CDR3 in DNA: TGTGCCAGCAGCTTACAGGGGGCCAGCTCCTACGAGCAGTACTTC. This translates into CASSLQGASSYEQYF.

This clonotype was observed at least ten times. V gene TRBV4-3 combines with J gene TRBJ2-7, with D possibly matching TRBD1 (5 bases). The CDR3 is 13 residues long. CDR1 LGHNA and CDR2 YSLEER come from the germline V gene. The CDR3, as DNA: TGTGCCAGCAGCCAAGATAGGGGCTACGAGCAGTACGTC. Protein product: CASSQDRGYEQYV.

This clonotype showed up just a few times. A junction end diverges from the germline sequence, so it may reflect a read error. The rearrangement uses TRBV27 and TRBJ1-3, with no clear D. CDR1 is MNHEY, CDR2 SMNVEV, per germline (reference sequence). The CDR3 contains 17 residues. The CDR3 sequence is CASSSTTTRLSGNTIYF. The DNA of the CDR3 is TGTGCCAGTAGTTCCACCACTACACGGTTATCTGGAAACACCATATATTTT.

This clonotype is a singleton in its sample. A read error is likely, as this CDR3 ends without the conserved phenylalanine or tryptophan. This CDR3 reads CASSPRTSGGYSDTDTQYL. In DNA form, the CDR3 reads TGTGCCAGCTCACCCCGAACTAGCGGGGGGTATTCCGACACAGATACGCAGTATTTA. The V and J genes are TRBV18 and TRBJ2-3; 12 nucleotides match TRBD2. Trimming took 3 bases from V and 2 from J; bases not matched to a gene: 12. Germline V gives CDR1 KGHSH, CDR2 LQKENI. The CDR3 spans 19 residues.